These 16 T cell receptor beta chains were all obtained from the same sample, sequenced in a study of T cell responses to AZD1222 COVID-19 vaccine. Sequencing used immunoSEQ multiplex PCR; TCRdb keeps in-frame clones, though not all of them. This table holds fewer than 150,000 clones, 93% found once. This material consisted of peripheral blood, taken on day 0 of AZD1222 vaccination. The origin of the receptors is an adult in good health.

The CDR3 DNA follows: TGTGCCAGCAGCTTGACTAGGTCAGATACGCAGTATTTT. Translating gives CASSLTRSDTQYF. V gene TRBV7-2 combines with J gene TRBJ2-3; possible D gene TRBD2, 6 bases. Germline assignment: CDR1 SGHTA and CDR2 FQGNSA. This CDR3 spans 13 amino acids. The germline V and J ends were trimmed by 3 bases and 4 bases, with 8 bases remaining between them.

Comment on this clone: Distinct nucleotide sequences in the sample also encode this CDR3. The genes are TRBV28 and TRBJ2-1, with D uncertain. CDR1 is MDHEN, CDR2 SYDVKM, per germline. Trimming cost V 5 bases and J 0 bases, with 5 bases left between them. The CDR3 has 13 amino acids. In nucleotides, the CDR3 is TGTGCCAGCAGTCTTAGCTCCTACAATGAGCAGTTCTTC. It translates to CASSLSSYNEQFF.

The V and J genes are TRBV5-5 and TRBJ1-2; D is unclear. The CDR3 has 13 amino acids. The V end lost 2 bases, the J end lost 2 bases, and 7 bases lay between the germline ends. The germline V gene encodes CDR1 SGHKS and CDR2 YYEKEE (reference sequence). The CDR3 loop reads CASSLGLNYGYTF. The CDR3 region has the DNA TGTGCCAGCAGCTTAGGACTGAACTATGGCTACACCTTC. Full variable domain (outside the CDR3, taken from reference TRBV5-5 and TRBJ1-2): DAGVTQSPTHLIKTRGQQVTLRCSPISGHKSVSWYQQVLGQGPQFIFQYYEKEERGRGNFPDRFSARQFPNYSSELNVNALLLGDSALYLCASSLGLNYGYTFGSGTRLTVV.

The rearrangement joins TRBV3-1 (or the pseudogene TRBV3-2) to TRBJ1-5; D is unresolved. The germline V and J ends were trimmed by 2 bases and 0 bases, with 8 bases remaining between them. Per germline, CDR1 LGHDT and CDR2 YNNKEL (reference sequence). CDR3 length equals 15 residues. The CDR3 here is CASSQSTNSNQPQHF. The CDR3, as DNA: TGTGCCAGCAGCCAATCCACTAATAGCAATCAGCCCCAGCATTTT.

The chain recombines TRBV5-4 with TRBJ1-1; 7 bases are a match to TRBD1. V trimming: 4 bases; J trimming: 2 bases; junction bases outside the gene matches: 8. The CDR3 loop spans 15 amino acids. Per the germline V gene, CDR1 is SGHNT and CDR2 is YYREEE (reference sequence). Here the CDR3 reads CASSPKGQTNTEAFF. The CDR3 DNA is TGTGCCAGCAGCCCGAAGGGACAGACTAACACTGAAGCTTTCTTT.

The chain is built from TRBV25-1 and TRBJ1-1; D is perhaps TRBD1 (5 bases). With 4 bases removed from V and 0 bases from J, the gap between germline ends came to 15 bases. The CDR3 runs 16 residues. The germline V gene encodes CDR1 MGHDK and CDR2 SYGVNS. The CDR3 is CASSGPPGLMNTEAFF. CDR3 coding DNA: TGTGCCAGCAGTGGGCCCCCGGGGCTCATGAACACTGAAGCTTTCTTT.

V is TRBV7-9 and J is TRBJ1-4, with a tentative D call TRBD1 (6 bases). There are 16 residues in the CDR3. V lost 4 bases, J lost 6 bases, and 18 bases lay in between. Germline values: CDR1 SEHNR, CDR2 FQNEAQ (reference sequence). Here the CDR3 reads CASSSGVRRGDEKLFF. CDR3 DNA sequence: TGTGCCAGCAGCTCAGGGGTCAGACGTGGCGATGAAAAACTGTTTTTT.

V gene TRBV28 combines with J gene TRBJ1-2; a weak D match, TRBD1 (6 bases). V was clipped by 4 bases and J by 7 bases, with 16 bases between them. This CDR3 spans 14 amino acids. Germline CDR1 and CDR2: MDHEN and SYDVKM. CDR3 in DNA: TGTGCCAGCAGTTCGGACAGCGACACCTTTGGCTACACCTTC. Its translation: CASSSDSDTFGYTF.

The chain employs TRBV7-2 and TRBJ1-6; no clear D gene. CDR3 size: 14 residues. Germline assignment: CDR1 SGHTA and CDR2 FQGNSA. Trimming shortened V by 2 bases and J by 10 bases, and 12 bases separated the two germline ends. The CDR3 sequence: CASSLMGRVSPLHF. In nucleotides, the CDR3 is TGTGCCAGCAGCTTAATGGGCCGGGTGTCACCCCTCCACTTT.

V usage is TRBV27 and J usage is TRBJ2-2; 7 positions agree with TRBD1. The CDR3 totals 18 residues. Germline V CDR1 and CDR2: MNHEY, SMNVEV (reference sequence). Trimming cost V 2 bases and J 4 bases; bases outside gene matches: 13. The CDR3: CASSLLERGRVGTGELFF. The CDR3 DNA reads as TGTGCCAGCAGTTTACTAGAGAGGGGGCGCGTTGGCACCGGGGAGCTGTTTTTT.

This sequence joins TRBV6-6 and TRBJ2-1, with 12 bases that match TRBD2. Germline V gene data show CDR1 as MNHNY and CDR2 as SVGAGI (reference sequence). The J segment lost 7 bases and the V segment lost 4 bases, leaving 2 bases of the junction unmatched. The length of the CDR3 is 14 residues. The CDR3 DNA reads TGTGCCAGCAGTTGGACTAGCGGGAATAATGAGCAGTTCTTC. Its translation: CASSWTSGNNEQFF.

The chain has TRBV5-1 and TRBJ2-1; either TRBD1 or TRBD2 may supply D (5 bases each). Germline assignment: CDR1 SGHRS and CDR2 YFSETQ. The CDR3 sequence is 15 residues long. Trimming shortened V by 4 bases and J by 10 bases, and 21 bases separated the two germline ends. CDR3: CASSMGRRGIEEQFF. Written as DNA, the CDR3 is TGCGCCAGCAGCATGGGACGAAGAGGGATTGAAGAGCAGTTCTTC.

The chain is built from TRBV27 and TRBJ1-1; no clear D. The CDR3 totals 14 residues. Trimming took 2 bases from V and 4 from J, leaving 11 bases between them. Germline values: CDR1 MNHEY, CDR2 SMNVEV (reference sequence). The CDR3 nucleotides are TGTGCCAGCAGTTTAGCTCCGGTTGGCACTGAAGCTTTCTTT. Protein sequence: CASSLAPVGTEAFF.

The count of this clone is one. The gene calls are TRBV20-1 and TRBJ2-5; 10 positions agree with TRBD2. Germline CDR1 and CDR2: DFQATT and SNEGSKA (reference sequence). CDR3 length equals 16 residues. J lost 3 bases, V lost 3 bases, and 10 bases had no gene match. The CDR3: CSASAPTSGTKETQYF. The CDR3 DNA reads TGCAGTGCTAGTGCCCCAACTAGCGGGACAAAAGAGACCCAGTACTTC.

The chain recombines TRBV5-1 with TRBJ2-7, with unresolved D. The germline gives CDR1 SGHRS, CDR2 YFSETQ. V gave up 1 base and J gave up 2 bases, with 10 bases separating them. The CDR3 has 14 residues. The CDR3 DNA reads TGCGCCAGCAGCTTGTCGAGCCGGACCTACGAGCAGTACTTC. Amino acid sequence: CASSLSSRTYEQYF.

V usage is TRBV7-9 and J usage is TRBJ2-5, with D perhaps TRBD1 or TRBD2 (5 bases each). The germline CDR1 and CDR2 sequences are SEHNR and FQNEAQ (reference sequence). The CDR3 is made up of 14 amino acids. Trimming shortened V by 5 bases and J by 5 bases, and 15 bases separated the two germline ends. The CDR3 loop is CASSVRDEGETQYF. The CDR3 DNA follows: TGTGCCAGCAGCGTCCGGGACGAGGGTGAGACCCAGTACTTC.